A single sample gave rise to the 30 T cell receptor beta chains below, sequenced in a study of cytomegalovirus exposure and HLA in healthy donors. This PCR relied on a set of 60 Vbeta primers and 13 Jbeta primers. Only in-frame clones appear in the TCRdb table, and some are missing; sequencing was by immunoSEQ multiplex PCR. The data show hundreds of thousands of clones, 72% seen once. Sequencing was performed on PBMCs. The receptors here all came from a female donor in good health and CMV-seronegative.

V is TRBV27 and J is TRBJ2-5; maybe TRBD1 (5 bases). The CDR3 is 12 residues long. Germline assignment: CDR1 MNHEY and CDR2 SMNVEV (reference sequence). V was pared by 2 bases and J by 5 bases, with 6 bases between. CDR3 DNA: TGTGCCAGCAGTTTAAGGGGTGAGACCCAGTACTTC. This gives the protein CASSLRGETQYF.

The genes are TRBV27 and TRBJ1-2; 9 bases align to TRBD1. Germline CDR1 and CDR2: MNHEY and SMNVEV (reference sequence). Trimming at V came to 7 bases and at J to 7 bases, leaving 13 bases not matched to a gene. The CDR3 totals 15 residues. DNA of the CDR3: TGTGCCAGCAACCCATCCGGGACAGGGTATGCTGGCTACACCTTC. Its translation is CASNPSGTGYAGYTF.

The chain couples TRBV6-5 to TRBJ2-5; TRBD2 aligns across 8 bases. CDR3 size: 15 residues. With V trimmed by 6 bases and J by 4 bases, 10 bases remained unmatched. From germline, CDR1 is MNHEY and CDR2 SVGAGI. The CDR3 here is CASSPLERGSETQYF. Here the CDR3 DNA reads TGTGCCAGCAGCCCACTCGAGCGGGGGTCAGAGACCCAGTACTTC.

The chain carries TRBV28 and TRBJ1-1; the D gene is possibly TRBD1 (6 bases). V was clipped by 5 bases and J by 5 bases, with 18 bases between them. CDR1 is MDHEN and CDR2 is SYDVKM in the germline V gene. The CDR3 extends over 15 amino acids. CDR3 in DNA: TGTGCCAGCAGTCACCTACAGGGTATGGAGACTGAAGCTTTCTTT. Translating it yields CASSHLQGMETEAFF.

This chain links TRBV5-1 with TRBJ2-1; TRBD2 aligns across 9 bases. V shed 3 bases, J shed 10 bases, and the junction held 5 bases outside the gene matches. CDR1 is SGHRS, CDR2 YFSETQ, per germline. The CDR3 loop spans 13 amino acids. The CDR3 sequence is CASSWGLANEQFF. The CDR3, as DNA: TGCGCCAGCAGCTGGGGACTAGCAAACGAGCAGTTCTTC. Variable domain in full (rest from reference TRBV5-1 and TRBJ2-1): KAGVTQTPRYLIKTRGQQVTLSCSPISGHRSVSWYQQTPGQGLQFLFEYFSETQRNKGNFPGRFSGRQFSNSRSEMNVSTLELGDSALYLCASSWGLANEQFFGPGTRLTVL.

The chain employs TRBV6-1 and TRBJ2-7; 8 bases map to TRBD1. The ends lost 10 bases at V and 9 bases at J; junction bases unmatched: 14. The CDR3 is 13 amino acids. The germline V gene has CDR1 MNHNS and CDR2 SASEGT. This chain's CDR3 is CATKTGDRHGQYF. Here the CDR3 DNA reads TGTGCCACTAAGACAGGGGACCGTCATGGGCAGTACTTC.

This clone was counted once. The rearrangement uses TRBV14 and TRBJ2-7; TRBD2 agrees at 13 bases. Germline V gives CDR1 SGHDN, CDR2 FVKESK. With 6 bases clipped from V and 7 bases from J, the junction kept 6 bases outside the gene matches. The CDR3 loop spans 14 amino acids. In DNA, the CDR3 is TGTGCCAGCAGGCGGACTAGCGGGAGCTGGGAGCAGTACTTC. Translated: CASRRTSGSWEQYF.

The V and J genes are TRBV19 and TRBJ2-7, with D perhaps TRBD2 (5 bases). The V gene lost 6 bases and the J gene lost 3 bases, with 15 bases spanning the gap. The germline V gene has CDR1 LNHDA and CDR2 SQIVND (reference sequence). The CDR3 length is 14 residues. CDR3 in DNA: TGTGCCAGTAGCCCAAGCGGCTCCCTCTACGAGCAGTACTTC. The encoded protein is CASSPSGSLYEQYF.

The V call is TRBV10-3, the J call TRBJ2-1, with 10 bases aligning to TRBD2. V lost 10 bases and J lost 4; bases outside the gene matches: 7. The CDR3 is 14 amino acids. The germline V gene encodes CDR1 ENHRY and CDR2 SYGVKD. The CDR3 DNA follows: TGTGCCACGGAGAGGACTAGCGGTTACAATGAGCAGTTCTTC. Its translation is CATERTSGYNEQFF.

This chain links TRBV5-1 with TRBJ1-3; 9 nucleotides agree with TRBD1. Trimming at V came to 0 bases and at J to 4 bases, leaving 23 bases not matched to a gene. This CDR3 region has 22 residues. Germline V CDR1 and CDR2: SGHRS, YFSETQ. DNA for the CDR3: TGCGCCAGCAGCTTGGCCGTTCGGGGGGACTTATCACAGGGGGCGCCCGGAAACACCATATATTTT. Translated: CASSLAVRGDLSQGAPGNTIYF. Filled out from reference TRBV5-1 and TRBJ1-3, the complete variable domain reads KAGVTQTPRYLIKTRGQQVTLSCSPISGHRSVSWYQQTPGQGLQFLFEYFSETQRNKGNFPGRFSGRQFSNSRSEMNVSTLELGDSALYLCASSLAVRGDLSQGAPGNTIYFGEGSWLTVV.

The rearrangement joins TRBV27 to TRBJ1-2, with D possibly being TRBD1 (5 bases). V lost 8 bases to trimming and J lost 3 bases, with 13 bases between them. This CDR3 is built from 13 residues. Germline V gene sequence: CDR1 MNHEY, CDR2 SMNVEV (reference sequence). CDR3 sequence: CASRHGGDYGYTF. Written as DNA, the CDR3 is TGTGCCAGCCGGCACGGGGGTGACTATGGCTACACCTTC.

The CDR3 DNA reads TGTGCAAGTCGCTTGGGGACTGAGTCCTACGAGCAGTACTTC. Translation gives CASRLGTESYEQYF. The rearrangement uses TRBV12-2 and TRBJ2-7; TRBD2 was called by the table and not checked on the DNA. TRBV12-2 is a pseudogene segment. The CDR3 contains 14 residues.

A few counts support this clone. This chain links TRBV6-1 with TRBJ1-2; possibly TRBD1 for D (6 bases). V was pared by 8 bases and J by 3 bases, with 13 bases between. Germline V gives CDR1 MNHNS, CDR2 SASEGT. This CDR3 is built from 13 residues. The CDR3 spells CASSIKGDYGYTF. DNA for the CDR3: TGTGCCAGCTCGATTAAGGGGGACTATGGCTACACCTTC.

The chain couples TRBV5-4 to TRBJ2-1; 11 bases match TRBD2. The ends lost 1 base at V and 8 bases at J; junction bases unmatched: 5. The CDR3 loop spans 15 amino acids. CDR1 is SGHNT, CDR2 YYREEE, per germline (reference sequence). The DNA for the CDR3 is TGTGCCAGCAGCTTGACTAGCGGGAGAAGTGATGAGCAGTTCTTC. It yields the protein CASSLTSGRSDEQFF.

The chain is built from TRBV4-1 and TRBJ2-7; 9 nucleotides match TRBD1. Germline V gene data show CDR1 as MGHRA and CDR2 as YSYEKL. CDR3 length: 14 amino acids. The trim removed 6 bases at V and 5 bases at J, leaving 8 bases unmatched. CDR3 region: CASRSPGQGHEQYF. The CDR3 coding sequence is TGCGCCAGCAGATCGCCGGGACAGGGCCACGAGCAGTACTTC.

This sequence joins TRBV4-1 and TRBJ2-5; TRBD2 agrees at 10 bases. CDR1 is MGHRA and CDR2 is YSYEKL in the germline V gene. The CDR3 length is 16 residues. The junction had 7 bases not matched to a gene; V was cut back by 2 bases and J by 4 bases. The CDR3 is CASSQNSGRAPETQYF. The CDR3, as DNA: TGCGCCAGCAGCCAAAACAGCGGGAGGGCCCCAGAGACCCAGTACTTC.

V usage is TRBV28 and J usage is TRBJ2-1; D might be TRBD1 (6 bases). The germline V and J ends were trimmed by 5 bases and 0 bases, with 11 bases remaining between them. CDR3 size: 15 residues. Germline V gives CDR1 MDHEN, CDR2 SYDVKM. CDR3 in DNA: TGTGCCAGCAGTCCCCGGGACAACTCCTACAATGAGCAGTTCTTC. Translation: CASSPRDNSYNEQFF. The full variable domain, completed using reference TRBV28 and TRBJ2-1, is DVKVTQSSRYLVKRTGEKVFLECVQDMDHENMFWYRQDPGLGLRLIYFSYDVKMKEKGDIPEGYSVSREKKERFSLILESASTNQTSMYLCASSPRDNSYNEQFFGPGTRLTVL.

The V and J genes are TRBV2 and TRBJ2-3; 12 bases map to TRBD2. Trimming took 6 bases from V and 5 from J; bases not matched to a gene: 6. Looked up from germline, CDR1 is SNHLY and CDR2 is FYNNEI. This CDR3 is built from 15 residues. This CDR3 is CASSILAGGGDTQYF. CDR3 nucleotides: TGTGCCAGCAGCATCCTAGCGGGAGGGGGAGATACGCAGTATTTT.

This clone was seen just once. The chain employs TRBV5-1 and TRBJ2-2; 7 bases agree with TRBD1. V shed 2 bases, J shed 1 base, and the junction held 8 bases outside the gene matches. The CDR3 consists of 17 residues. Germline assignment: CDR1 SGHRS and CDR2 YFSETQ. As DNA, the CDR3 is TGCGCCAGCAGCTTACGGACCGGGACAGAGAACACCGGGGAGCTGTTTTTT. This gives the protein CASSLRTGTENTGELFF.

The V gene is TRBV19, the J gene TRBJ2-7, with D perhaps TRBD1 (6 bases). The germline gives CDR1 LNHDA, CDR2 SQIVND (reference sequence). V was shortened by 3 bases and J by 4 bases, with 25 bases between the two germline ends. The CDR3 runs 18 residues. The CDR3: CASSIPRRTGQPLYEQYF. CDR3 nucleotides: TGTGCCAGTAGTATCCCGCGACGAACTGGACAGCCTTTATACGAGCAGTACTTC.

CDR3 coding DNA: TGTGCCAGCAGTACTCTAGGCGGGAGGGCGGTAGATACGCAGTATTTT. This translates into CASSTLGGRAVDTQYF. The rearrangement uses TRBV28 and TRBJ2-3; 9 bases line up with TRBD2. Unmatched junction bases numbered 11, after V lost 5 bases and J lost 5 bases. The CDR3 has 16 amino acids. Germline CDR1 is MDHEN and CDR2 is SYDVKM.

This clone was found once. This chain joins TRBV5-1 and TRBJ2-2; no reliable D call. V was trimmed by 4 bases and J by 3 bases, leaving 7 bases between them. The CDR3 is 13 amino acids. In germline, CDR1 is SGHRS, CDR2 YFSETQ. In DNA form, the CDR3 reads TGCGCCAGCAGCCTCTTCTACACCGGGGAGCTGTTTTTT. Translating gives CASSLFYTGELFF.

As DNA, the CDR3 is TGTGCCAGCAGCCATTACGCGTTAGGGACTAGCGGGATTAATGAGCAGTTCTTC. Translated: CASSHYALGTSGINEQFF. J is TRBJ2-1 and V is TRBV7-6, with 13 positions matching TRBD2. This CDR3 has 18 residues. The J segment lost 7 bases and the V segment lost 5 bases, leaving 14 bases of the junction unmatched. In germline, CDR1 is SGHVS, CDR2 FNYEAQ.

V is TRBV18 and J is TRBJ2-5, with 7 positions matching TRBD2. CDR3 length: 14 amino acids. Looked up from germline, CDR1 is KGHSH and CDR2 is LQKENI. The junction had 5 bases not matched to a gene; V was cut back by 3 bases and J by 4 bases. In DNA, the CDR3 is TGTGCCAGCTCACCCCTTTTAGCGGGAGAGACCCAGTACTTC. It yields the protein CASSPLLAGETQYF.

The V gene is TRBV6-4, the J gene TRBJ2-1; tentatively, D is TRBD2 (6 bases). The germline V gene has CDR1 MRHNA and CDR2 SNTAGT. This CDR3 spans 15 amino acids. V lost 5 bases to trimming and J lost 5 bases, with 16 bases between them. CDR3 bases: TGTGCCAGCAGTCCACACCGGGAGCCCCACAATGAGCAGTTCTTC. Translation: CASSPHREPHNEQFF.

This sequence joins TRBV19 and TRBJ1-2; 8 bases align to TRBD1. Per the germline V gene, CDR1 is LNHDA and CDR2 is SQIVND (reference sequence). The CDR3 is 13 amino acids. V was pared by 5 bases and J by 8 bases, with 7 bases of the junction left unmatched. This CDR3 is CASSPTGVGGYTF. The CDR3, as DNA: TGTGCCAGTAGTCCGACAGGGGTGGGAGGCTACACCTTC.

The chain combines TRBV6-1 with TRBJ2-5, with 11 bases aligning to TRBD1. CDR1 is MNHNS and CDR2 is SASEGT in the germline V gene. The CDR3 has 15 residues. After removal of 6 bases from V and 3 bases from J, the junction contained 6 bases not matched to a gene. The CDR3 protein is CASSRGTGGKETQYF. CDR3 DNA sequence: TGTGCCAGCAGCCGGGGGACAGGGGGGAAAGAGACCCAGTACTTC.

Note on this clone: The same CDR3 can be traced to other DNA sequences in this sample. V is TRBV7-9 and J is TRBJ1-1; 7 nucleotides line up with TRBD1. The CDR3 runs 14 residues. Per germline, CDR1 SEHNR and CDR2 FQNEAQ (reference sequence). V trimming: 5 bases; J trimming: 1 base; junction bases outside the gene matches: 4. The DNA for the CDR3 is TGTGCCAGCAGCACTACAGGGGCGAACACTGAAGCTTTCTTT. Protein: CASSTTGANTEAFF.

The J gene is TRBJ2-7, the V gene TRBV9; TRBD2 agrees at 8 bases. Germline V gene sequence: CDR1 SGDLS, CDR2 YYNGEE. Losses at the gene ends were 0 bases for V and 5 bases for J; bases not matched to a gene: 7. The CDR3 loop spans 15 amino acids. The CDR3, as DNA: TGTGCCAGCAGCGTAGGAGGGACTAGAGGCGACGAGCAGTACTTC. This encodes CASSVGGTRGDEQYF.

The V call is TRBV6-5, the J call TRBJ2-7, with D unresolved. CDR3 length equals 13 residues. Germline V lookup: CDR1 MNHEY, CDR2 SVGAGI. Trimming took off 5 bases at V and 10 bases at J, with 18 bases between the two ends. The CDR3 region is CASSERRFGSQYF. The CDR3 DNA reads TGTGCCAGCAGTGAACGAAGGTTCGGGTCACAGTACTTC.